This T cell receptor beta chain was recovered during a study of cytomegalovirus exposure and HLA in healthy donors. This PCR relied on a set of 60 Vbeta primers and 13 Jbeta primers. Clones were sequenced by immunoSEQ multiplex PCR, and TCRdb holds only the in-frame ones, with some missing. The table shows tens of thousands of clones, with around 78% occurring only once. Trimming took 4 bases from V and 3 from J; bases not matched to a gene: 10. CDR1 and CDR2 (germline): LNHDA, SQIVND (reference sequence). This CDR3 region has 16 residues. Sequenced material: PBMCs. This sequence joins TRBV19 and TRBJ1-2; 8 nucleotides match TRBD1. This sequence was found in a male donor in good health and CMV-seropositive. The CDR3 is CASSRTGGQVHYGYTF. The CDR3 coding sequence is TGTGCCAGTAGTAGAACAGGGGGTCAAGTCCACTATGGCTACACCTTC.